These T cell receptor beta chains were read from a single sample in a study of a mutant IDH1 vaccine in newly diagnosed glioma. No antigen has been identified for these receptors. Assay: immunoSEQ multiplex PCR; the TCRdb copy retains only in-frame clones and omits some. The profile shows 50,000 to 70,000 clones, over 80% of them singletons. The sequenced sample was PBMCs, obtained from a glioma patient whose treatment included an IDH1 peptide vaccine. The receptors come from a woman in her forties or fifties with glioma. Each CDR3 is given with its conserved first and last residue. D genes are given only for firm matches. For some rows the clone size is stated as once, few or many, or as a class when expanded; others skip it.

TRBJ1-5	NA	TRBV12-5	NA	CASGLGGGSNQPQHF	TGTGCTAGTGGACTGGGGGGAGGGAGCAATCAGCCCCAGCATTTT
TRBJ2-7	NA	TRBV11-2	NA	CASSLDLMGATYEQYF	TGTGCCAGCAGCTTAGATCTAATGGGGGCTACCTACGAGCAGTACTTC
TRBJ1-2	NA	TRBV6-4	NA	CASADSYGYTF	TGTGCCAGCGCTGACAGTTATGGCTACACCTTC
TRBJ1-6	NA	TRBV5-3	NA	CARSLKASYNSPLHF	TGTGCCAGAAGCTTAAAAGCCTCCTATAATTCACCCCTCCACTTT
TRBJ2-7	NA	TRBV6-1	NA	CASRGHEQYF	TGTGCCAGCAGAGGCCACGAGCAGTACTTC
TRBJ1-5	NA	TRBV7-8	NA	CASSLGHRTLSNQPQHF	TGTGCCAGCAGCTTAGGACATCGAACACTTAGCAATCAGCCCCAGCATTTT
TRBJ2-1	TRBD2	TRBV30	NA	CAWSPGAGEQFF	TGTGCCTGGAGTCCAGGAGCGGGAGAGCAGTTCTTC
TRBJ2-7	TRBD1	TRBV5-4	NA	CASSFRMSRTGVPYEQYF	TGTGCCAGCAGCTTCCGTATGAGTAGGACAGGGGTCCCCTACGAGCAGTACTTC
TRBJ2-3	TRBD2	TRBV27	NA	CASSVWGRDTDTQYF	TGTGCCAGCAGTGTTTGGGGGAGGGACACAGATACGCAGTATTTT
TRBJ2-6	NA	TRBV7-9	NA	CASIPGSSGANVLTF	TGTGCCAGCATTCCAGGGAGCTCTGGGGCCAACGTCCTGACTTTC
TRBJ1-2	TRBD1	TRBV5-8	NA	CASRDKDRGPVGYTF	TGTGCCAGCAGGGATAAGGACAGGGGGCCGGTTGGCTACACCTTC
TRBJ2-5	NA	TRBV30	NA	CAWGGAPGETQYF	TGTGCCTGGGGCGGGGCCCCCGGGGAGACCCAGTACTTC
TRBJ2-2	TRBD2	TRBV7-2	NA	CASSYWTSGVGELFF	TGTGCCAGCAGCTACTGGACTAGCGGGGTCGGGGAGCTGTTTTTT
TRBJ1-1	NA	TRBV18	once	CASSLYTGGNLVNTEAFF	TGTGCCAGCTCACTATACACTGGGGGGAATTTGGTGAACACTGAAGCTTTCTTT
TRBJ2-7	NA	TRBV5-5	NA	CASSLRQLSYEQYF	TGTGCCAGCAGCTTGAGACAGCTCTCCTACGAGCAGTACTTC
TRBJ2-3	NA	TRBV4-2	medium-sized	CASSQDPWGTSTDTQYF	TGTGCCAGCAGCCAAGACCCCTGGGGGACCAGCACAGATACGCAGTATTTT
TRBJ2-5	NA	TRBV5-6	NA	CASSLMTGTQETQYF	TGTGCCAGCAGCCTCATGACGGGGACCCAAGAGACCCAGTACTTC
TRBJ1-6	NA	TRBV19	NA	CASSIGRARPLHF	TGTGCCAGTAGTATAGGGCGGGCAAGACCCCTCCACTTT
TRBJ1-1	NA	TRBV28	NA	CASTNNRVYTEAFF	TGTGCCAGCACCAACAACAGAGTCTACACTGAAGCTTTCTTT
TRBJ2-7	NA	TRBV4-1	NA	CASSPGSWPAEQYF	TGCGCCAGCAGCCCGGGGTCCTGGCCGGCCGAGCAGTACTTC
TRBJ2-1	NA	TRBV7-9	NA	CASSPRLTVEQFF	TGTGCCAGCAGCCCCCGACTAACAGTTGAGCAGTTCTTC
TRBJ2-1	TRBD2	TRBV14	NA	CASSQLAGAASYNEQFF	TGTGCCAGCAGCCAACTAGCGGGGGCGGCTTCCTACAATGAGCAGTTCTTC
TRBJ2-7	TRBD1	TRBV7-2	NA	CASSLTGTGSHEQYF	TGTGCCAGCAGCCTTACCGGGACAGGGTCCCACGAGCAGTACTTC
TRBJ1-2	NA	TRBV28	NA	CASSLVETAGYGYTF	TGTGCCAGCAGTTTAGTGGAGACTGCTGGCTATGGCTACACCTTC
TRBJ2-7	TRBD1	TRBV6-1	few	CASRGTGGSSYEQYF	TGTGCCAGCAGGGGGACAGGGGGGAGCTCCTACGAGCAGTACTTC
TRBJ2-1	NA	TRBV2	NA	CASTRTAYNEQFF	TGTGCCAGCACTCGGACAGCCTACAATGAGCAGTTCTTC
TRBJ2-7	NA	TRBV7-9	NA	CASSLVAGEQYF	TGTGCCAGCAGCTTAGTCGCCGGCGAGCAGTACTTC
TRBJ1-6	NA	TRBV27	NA	CASSLDQYSPLHF	TGTGCCAGCAGTTTAGATCAGTATTCACCCCTCCACTTT
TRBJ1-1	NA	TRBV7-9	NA	CASSRLVTEAFF	TGTGCCAGCAGCCGACTGGTCACTGAAGCTTTCTTT
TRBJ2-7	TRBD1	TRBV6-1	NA	CASSTRQGSYEQYF	TGTGCCAGCAGTACTAGACAGGGGAGCTACGAGCAGTACTTC
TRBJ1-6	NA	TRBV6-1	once	CASSVNSPLHF	TGTGCCAGCAGTGTTAATTCACCCCTCCACTTT
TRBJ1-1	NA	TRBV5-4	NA	CASSLDGIGAEAFF	TGTGCCAGCAGCTTGGACGGGATTGGAGCTGAAGCTTTCTTT
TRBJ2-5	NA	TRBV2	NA	CASSALQETQYF	TGTGCCAGCAGTGCCCTGCAAGAGACCCAGTACTTC
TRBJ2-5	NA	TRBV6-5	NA	CASSATVFQETQYF	TGTGCCAGCAGTGCGACAGTCTTCCAAGAGACCCAGTACTTC
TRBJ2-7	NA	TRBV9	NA	CASSVGGKGYEQYF	TGTGCCAGCAGCGTAGGGGGGAAAGGATACGAGCAGTACTTC
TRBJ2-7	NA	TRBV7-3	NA	CASSSTRGVAYEQYF	TGTGCCAGCAGCTCTACCAGGGGGGTAGCCTACGAGCAGTACTTC
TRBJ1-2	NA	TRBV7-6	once	CASSRSIDRIHGYTF	TGTGCCAGCAGCCGCTCTATCGACAGGATTCATGGCTACACCTTC
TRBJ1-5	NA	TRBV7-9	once	CASSTDRAHQPQHF	TGTGCCAGCAGCACGGACAGAGCTCATCAGCCCCAGCATTTT
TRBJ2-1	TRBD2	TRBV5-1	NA	CASSPRGAGGQSEQFF	TGCGCCAGCAGCCCCCGTGGAGCGGGGGGGCAGAGTGAGCAGTTCTTC
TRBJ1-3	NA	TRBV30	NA	CASHRARGNTIYF	TGTGCCTCGCACAGGGCGCGGGGAAACACCATATATTTT
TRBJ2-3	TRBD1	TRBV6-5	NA	CASSYSGQGETDTQYF	TGTGCCAGCAGTTACTCGGGACAGGGGGAAACAGATACGCAGTATTTT
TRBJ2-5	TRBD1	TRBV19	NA	CASSTPDRAVRETQYF	TGTGCCAGTAGTACGCCCGACAGGGCCGTACGAGAGACCCAGTACTTC
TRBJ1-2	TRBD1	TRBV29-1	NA	CSGTTGGPYGYTF	TGCAGCGGGACGACAGGGGGCCCCTATGGCTACACCTTC
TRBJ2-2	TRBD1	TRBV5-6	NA	CASSLVGTGLTGELFF	TGTGCCAGCAGCTTGGTCGGGACAGGACTGACCGGGGAGCTGTTTTTT
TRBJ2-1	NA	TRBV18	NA	CASSPPVSYNEQFF	TGTGCCAGCTCACCACCGGTCAGTTACAATGAGCAGTTCTTC
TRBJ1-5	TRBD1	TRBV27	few	CASSPRQGWHQPQHF	TGTGCCAGCAGTCCTCGACAGGGGTGGCATCAGCCCCAGCATTTT